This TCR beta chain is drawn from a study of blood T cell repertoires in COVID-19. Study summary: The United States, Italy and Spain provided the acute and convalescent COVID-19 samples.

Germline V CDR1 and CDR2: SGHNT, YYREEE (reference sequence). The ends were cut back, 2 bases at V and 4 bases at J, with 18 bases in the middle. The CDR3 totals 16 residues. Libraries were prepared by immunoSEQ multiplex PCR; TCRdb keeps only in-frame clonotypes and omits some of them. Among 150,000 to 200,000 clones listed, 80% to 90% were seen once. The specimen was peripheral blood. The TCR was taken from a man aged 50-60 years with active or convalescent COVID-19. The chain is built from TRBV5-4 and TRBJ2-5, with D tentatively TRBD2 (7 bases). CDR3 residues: CASSFGGGQLGETQYF. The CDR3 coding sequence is TGTGCCAGCAGCTTTGGGGGGGGGCAGTTGGGAGAGACCCAGTACTTC.